These 32 T cell receptor beta chains came from one sample sequenced in a study of T cell responses to AZD1222 COVID-19 vaccine. This table comes from immunoSEQ multiplex PCR, and its TCRdb copy is limited to in-frame clones, with some not included. Of approximately 160,000 clones listed, roughly 94% were seen once; the top ten hold roughly 5.6%. Sequences were derived from peripheral blood, sampled 28 days after the second AZD1222 dose. The receptors here all came from an adult who received the AZD1222 COVID-19 vaccine.

The chain employs TRBV6-2 or TRBV6-3 and TRBJ2-2, with TRBD1 matching 8 bases. The germline CDR1 and CDR2 sequences are MNHEY and SVGEGT. Trimming at V came to 6 bases and at J to 6 bases, leaving 3 bases not matched to a gene. The CDR3 extends over 13 amino acids. DNA for the CDR3: TGTGCCAGCAGCCTCAGGGGGCCCGGGGAGCTGTTTTTT. Translated: CASSLRGPGELFF.

The V call is TRBV28, the J call TRBJ1-1; 8 bases map to TRBD1. Trimming removed 5 bases from V and 10 bases from J; junction bases left unmatched: 6. CDR3 size: 12 residues. Germline V gene data show CDR1 as MDHEN and CDR2 as SYDVKM. CDR3 loop: CASSVQGVRAFF. In nucleotides, the CDR3 is TGTGCCAGCAGTGTACAGGGGGTTAGAGCTTTCTTT.

The chain couples TRBV30 to TRBJ1-5, with TRBD1 matching 8 bases. CDR1 and CDR2 (germline): GTSNPN, SVGIG (reference sequence). The V and J ends lost 0 bases and 7 bases, in that order; junction bases with no gene match: 5. This CDR3 contains 14 residues. The CDR3 nucleotides are TGTGCCTGGAGTGTCCAGGGGGCAGGACAGCCCCAGCATTTT. This translates into CAWSVQGAGQPQHF.

This chain joins TRBV21-1 and TRBJ2-7; the table calls TRBD1, which could not be checked here. TRBV21-1 is reported as a pseudogene. This CDR3 has 14 residues. As DNA, the CDR3 is TGTGCCAGCAGCCGGCGACAGGGGTTCTACGAGCAGTACTTC. This translates into CASSRRQGFYEQYF.

The rearrangement joins TRBV28 to TRBJ2-7; 8 bases agree with TRBD1. Trimming removed 6 bases from V and 6 bases from J; junction bases left unmatched: 7. Germline assignment: CDR1 MDHEN and CDR2 SYDVKM. The CDR3 loop spans 13 amino acids. CDR3 sequence: CASSDRGKTEQYF. The CDR3 DNA follows: TGTGCCAGCAGCGACAGGGGAAAAACCGAGCAGTACTTC.

The chain joins TRBV15 to TRBJ1-5, with 8 bases matching TRBD1. The CDR3 runs to 17 residues. Unmatched junction bases numbered 7, after V lost 1 base and J lost 2 bases. Germline CDR1 LNHNV, CDR2 YYDKDF (reference sequence). CDR3 in amino acids: CATSRGGQGRGNQPQHF. In DNA, the CDR3 is TGTGCCACCAGCAGAGGTGGACAGGGAAGGGGCAATCAGCCCCAGCATTTT.

The chain combines TRBV7-3 with TRBJ2-6, with D perhaps TRBD2 (6 bases). The CDR3 loop spans 17 amino acids. Germline V gives CDR1 SGHTA, CDR2 FQGTGA. V lost 2 bases and J lost 1, with 12 bases in between. The CDR3 here is CASSLLGLQSGANVLTF. The CDR3 nucleotides are TGTGCCAGCAGCTTATTGGGACTGCAATCTGGGGCCAACGTCCTGACTTTC.

The chain couples TRBV7-8 to TRBJ1-2, with a weak D call TRBD1 (5 bases). The V gene lost 4 bases and the J gene lost 14 bases, with 17 bases spanning the gap. Germline CDR1 reads SGHVS; CDR2 reads FQNEAQ. The CDR3 totals 12 residues. The CDR3 reads CASSSSGVERTF. CDR3 coding DNA: TGTGCCAGCAGCTCGTCGGGGGTGGAGAGGACCTTC. The full variable domain, with the rest looked up from reference TRBV7-8 and TRBJ1-2, is GAGVSQSPRYKVAKRGQDVALRCDPISGHVSLFWYQQALGQGPEFLTYFQNEAQLDKSGLPSDRFFAERPEGSVSTLKIQRTQQEDSAVYLCASSSSGVERTFGSGTRLTVV.

The chain has TRBV18 and TRBJ2-7, with D possibly matching TRBD1 (5 bases). The V end lost 2 bases, the J end lost 2 bases, and 13 bases lay between the germline ends. The CDR3 extends over 15 amino acids. Germline loops: CDR1 KGHSH, CDR2 LQKENI. The CDR3 loop reads CASSPVDRATYEQYF. The CDR3, as DNA: TGTGCCAGCTCACCAGTCGACAGAGCCACCTACGAGCAGTACTTC.

This chain uses TRBV20-1 with TRBJ2-1; 11 nucleotides agree with TRBD2. Per germline, CDR1 DFQATT and CDR2 SNEGSKA (reference sequence). Unmatched junction bases numbered 5, after V lost 3 bases and J lost 7 bases. The CDR3 extends over 14 amino acids. This CDR3 reads CSASSGRAWNEQFF. As DNA, the CDR3 is TGCAGTGCTAGTAGCGGGAGGGCCTGGAATGAGCAGTTCTTC.

The chain is built from TRBV19 and TRBJ1-5; D is unclear. Germline values: CDR1 LNHDA, CDR2 SQIVND (reference sequence). There are 18 residues in the CDR3. V lost 3 bases and J 0 bases, leaving 18 bases between the germline ends. The DNA of the CDR3 is TGTGCCAGTAGTATGGGGAAGACATCCAAGTATAGCAATCAGCCCCAGCATTTT. Its protein is CASSMGKTSKYSNQPQHF.

This clone showed up just once. The CDR3 coding sequence is TGTGCCAGCTCACCGCCCCCCGGGACAGGGGGCGCGCTGAACACTGAAGCTTTCTTT. Protein sequence: CASSPPPGTGGALNTEAFF. The rearrangement uses TRBV18 and TRBJ1-1; 12 positions match TRBD1. Germline V CDR1 and CDR2: KGHSH, LQKENI. V lost 3 bases and J lost 0; bases outside the gene matches: 11. This CDR3 is 19 amino acids long.

This clone was seen only once. V usage is TRBV6-1 and J usage is TRBJ1-4; D is perhaps TRBD1 (5 bases). Trimming pared 3 bases from V and 8 bases from J, leaving 16 bases between. This CDR3 region has 15 residues. Germline V lookup: CDR1 MNHNS, CDR2 SASEGT. The CDR3 bases are TGTGCCAGCAGTGAGGGAGGGGCGATATGGGAAAAACTGTTTTTT. Amino acid sequence: CASSEGGAIWEKLFF.

V gene TRBV6-2 or TRBV6-3 combines with J gene TRBJ1-1; maybe TRBD1 (5 bases). CDR3 length: 16 residues. Germline CDR1 MNHEY, CDR2 SVGEGT. The V end lost 0 bases, the J end lost 2 bases, and 13 bases lay between the germline ends. CDR3 residues: CASSYSNYRGNTEAFF. Here the CDR3 DNA reads TGTGCCAGCAGTTACTCGAATTATAGGGGAAACACTGAAGCTTTCTTT.

The chain couples TRBV12-3 or TRBV12-4 to TRBJ2-2; 8 bases are a match to TRBD1. Trimming took 6 bases from V and 7 from J; bases not matched to a gene: 4. The length of the CDR3 is 13 residues. CDR3 protein: CASSRQGSGELFF. DNA of the CDR3: TGTGCCAGCAGCCGACAGGGGAGCGGGGAGCTGTTTTTT.

The chain uses TRBV6-2 or TRBV6-3 and TRBJ2-7; D uncertain. Trimming removed 0 bases at V and 4 bases at J, with 7 bases between. The CDR3 runs to 13 residues. From germline, CDR1 is MNHEY and CDR2 SVGEGT. CDR3 sequence (DNA): TGTGCCAGCAGTTACTCGGGAAGTTACGAGCAGTACTTC. Protein: CASSYSGSYEQYF.

This clone has only a few counts. The chain uses TRBV6-1 and TRBJ2-3; 12 bases line up with TRBD2. Germline V lookup: CDR1 MNHNS, CDR2 SASEGT. The length of the CDR3 is 16 residues. V shed 4 bases, J shed 5 bases, and the junction held 7 bases outside the gene matches. CDR3 DNA: TGTGCCAGCAGTGGAGAACTAGCGGGAGGAGTAGATACGCAGTATTTT. Translating it yields CASSGELAGGVDTQYF.

V usage is TRBV7-9 and J usage is TRBJ2-6, with 9 bases fitting TRBD1. This CDR3 region has 18 residues. The ends lost 7 bases at V and 1 base at J; junction bases unmatched: 11. Germline V gene data show CDR1 as SEHNR and CDR2 as FQNEAQ (reference sequence). The CDR3 is CASNQPGQGRSGANVLTF. The CDR3 DNA follows: TGTGCCAGCAACCAACCGGGACAGGGCCGATCTGGGGCCAACGTCCTGACTTTC.

In DNA form, the CDR3 reads TGTGCCAGTAGTCAACAGGGTAGTGGCACTGAAGCTTTCTTT. Amino acid sequence: CASSQQGSGTEAFF. The chain links TRBV19 to TRBJ1-1, with D perhaps TRBD1 (6 bases). The CDR3 length is 14 residues. The V gene lost 5 bases and the J gene lost 4 bases, with 14 bases spanning the gap. CDR1 and CDR2 from the germline V gene are LNHDA and SQIVND (reference sequence).

The V and J genes are TRBV19 and TRBJ1-2; D not certain. This CDR3 has 14 amino acids. Germline lookup yields CDR1 LNHDA and CDR2 SQIVND (reference sequence). V was cut by 0 bases and J by 2 bases, with 7 bases left in between. CDR3 in DNA: TGTGCCAGTAGTATAGATGAGGGAAACTATGGCTACACCTTC. It codes for CASSIDEGNYGYTF.

V usage is TRBV13 and J usage is TRBJ1-2; tentative D call: TRBD1 (6 bases). Trimming pared 5 bases from V and 2 bases from J, leaving 12 bases between. The CDR3 contains 14 residues. Germline CDR1 is PRHDT and CDR2 is FYEKMQ (reference sequence). In nucleotides, the CDR3 is TGTGCCAGCAGCCTCGGACAGTTCAACTATGGCTACACCTTC. Translated, it gives CASSLGQFNYGYTF.

The J gene is TRBJ1-2, the V gene TRBV23-1; 8 bases align to TRBD1. TRBV23-1 is designated an ORF whose function remains uncertain. V gave up 2 bases and J gave up 7 bases; unmatched junction bases: 9. There are 15 residues in the CDR3. This CDR3 is CASSQARHRGTGYTF. Written as DNA, the CDR3 is TGCGCCAGCAGTCAAGCTAGGCACAGGGGGACTGGCTACACCTTC.

The chain joins TRBV19 to TRBJ2-3; 12 bases map to TRBD2. Germline lookup yields CDR1 LNHDA and CDR2 SQIVND (reference sequence). This CDR3 contains 18 residues. Unmatched junction bases numbered 12, after V lost 6 bases and J lost 2 bases. CDR3 sequence: CASSIITGTSGSTDTQYF. Here the CDR3 DNA reads TGTGCCAGTAGCATAATAACCGGGACTAGCGGGTCCACAGATACGCAGTATTTT.

The J gene is TRBJ2-1, the V gene TRBV2; TRBD1 matches 9 bases. Germline lookup yields CDR1 SNHLY and CDR2 FYNNEI. V shed 8 bases and J 6 bases; nucleotides not matched to a gene: 14. The CDR3 runs to 16 residues. Here the CDR3 reads CASSARGTGWVNEQFF. The CDR3 bases are TGTGCCAGCTCCGCTAGAGGGACAGGGTGGGTCAATGAGCAGTTCTTC. The complete variable domain, with remaining parts taken from reference TRBV2 and TRBJ2-1, reads EPEVTQTPSHQVTQMGQEVILRCVPISNHLYFYWYRQILGQKVEFLVSFYNNEISEKSEIFDDQFSVERPDGSNFTLKIRSTKLEDSAMYFCASSARGTGWVNEQFFGPGTRLTVL.

This clone was detected once. V gene TRBV27 combines with J gene TRBJ2-5; 8 bases fit TRBD2. CDR1 and CDR2 from the germline V gene are MNHEY and SMNVEV (reference sequence). The V and J ends lost 1 base and 4 bases, in that order; junction bases with no gene match: 14. The CDR3 totals 18 residues. The DNA of the CDR3 is TGTGCCAGCAGTTTATATCCCGTCGGAGCGGGAGCTCGAGAGACCCAGTACTTC. It translates to CASSLYPVGAGARETQYF.

V gene TRBV2 combines with J gene TRBJ1-6; TRBD1 matches at 10 bases. V shed 7 bases and J 10 bases; nucleotides not matched to a gene: 7. From germline, CDR1 is SNHLY and CDR2 FYNNEI. This CDR3 contains 14 residues. DNA of the CDR3: TGTGCCAGCACCGCCGGGACAGGGGTATCACCCCTCCACTTT. This gives the protein CASTAGTGVSPLHF.

The rearrangement joins TRBV5-6 to TRBJ1-4; 7 bases match TRBD1. Germline lookup yields CDR1 SGHDT and CDR2 YYEEEE. The CDR3 runs to 15 residues. V gave up 0 bases and J gave up 7 bases; unmatched junction bases: 6. Here the CDR3 reads CASSLAQGGSEKLFF. Here the CDR3 DNA reads TGTGCCAGCAGCTTGGCCCAAGGGGGCTCTGAAAAACTGTTTTTT.

J is TRBJ1-5 and V is TRBV6-5; no clear D. The CDR3 sequence is 15 residues long. Germline CDR1 and CDR2: MNHEY and SVGAGI. V lost 5 bases, J lost 4 bases, and 15 bases lay in between. The DNA for the CDR3 is TGTGCCAGCAGTCCAGGAGTCGGAGGAAATCAGCCCCAGCATTTT. Its translation is CASSPGVGGNQPQHF.

V is TRBV9 and J is TRBJ1-2, with D tentatively TRBD1 (5 bases). The CDR3 is 16 amino acids. Between the trimmed V and J ends, which lost 4 bases and 0 bases, there was a span of 16 bases. Germline lookup yields CDR1 SGDLS and CDR2 YYNGEE. CDR3 sequence reads: CASSIFGGDSNYGYTF. DNA for the CDR3: TGTGCCAGCAGCATTTTTGGGGGGGATTCTAACTATGGCTACACCTTC.

The V call is TRBV5-6, the J call TRBJ2-7; TRBD2 is a possible D gene (5 bases). This CDR3 has 16 residues. In germline, CDR1 is SGHDT, CDR2 YYEEEE. V shed 6 bases and J shed 2 bases, with 21 bases lying between them. The CDR3 DNA is TGTGCCAGCACCCCGGGGTTAGACCAGCCTCCCTACGAGCAGTACTTC. This translates into CASTPGLDQPPYEQYF.

This chain connects TRBV2 to TRBJ2-5, with 12 bases fitting TRBD2. Looked up from germline, CDR1 is SNHLY and CDR2 is FYNNEI. The CDR3 runs to 14 residues. The V gene end was trimmed by 7 bases and the J gene end by 3 bases; junction bases not matched to a gene: 3. DNA for the CDR3: TGTGCCAGCAATGGACTAGCGGGAAAAGAGACCCAGTACTTC. This codes for CASNGLAGKETQYF.

This clone was counted a single time. CDR3 nucleotides: TGTGCCACCAGTGGCAACAGGGCCGGCTACACCTTC. Translated, it gives CATSGNRAGYTF. J is TRBJ1-2 and V is TRBV24-1; a possible D gene is TRBD1 (6 bases). V shed 5 bases and J shed 8 bases, with 11 bases lying between them. Germline-derived CDR1 and CDR2 are KGHDR and SFDVKD. The CDR3 runs 12 residues.